This T cell receptor beta chain was sequenced for a study of T cell changes during pregnancy in multiple sclerosis. In germline, CDR1 is MNHEY, CDR2 SMNVEV (reference sequence). Trimming removed 3 bases at V and 4 bases at J, with 18 bases between. The CDR3 has 16 residues. TCRdb keeps only in-frame clones here, not all; method: immunoSEQ multiplex PCR. The top ten clones hold around 8% of a sample with under 50,000 clones, 85% to 95% of them seen once. The sequence derives from a female donor with multiple sclerosis, enrolled in a pregnancy study. The V and J genes are TRBV27 and TRBJ1-2; D gene unclear. Sequenced material: CD8+ T cells from peripheral blood mononuclear cells, taken in the third trimester of pregnancy. The CDR3 DNA sequence: TGTGCCAGCAGTTTCACCCGCGATGGGCACCCCTATGGCTACACCTTC. This sequence encodes CASSFTRDGHPYGYTF.